The rows below give T cell receptor beta chains drawn from one sample of a study of blood T cell repertoires in COVID-19. Clones were sequenced by immunoSEQ multiplex PCR, and TCRdb holds only the in-frame ones, with some missing. The table lists more than 70,000 clones, 75% to 90% of them singletons, with roughly a sixth in the top ten. The material sequenced was peripheral blood. These receptors all come from a woman of 80 years or more with acute or convalescent COVID-19. Each CDR3 is given with its conserved first and last residue. Fields, in order: J gene, D gene, V gene, CDR3 length, CDR3 protein, CDR3 DNA. A D gene is named only where the DNA matches it firmly.

J: TRBJ2-7
D: TRBD1
V: TRBV6-5
length: 14
CDR3: CASSRQGVLQEQYF
DNA: TGTGCCAGCAGTCGACAGGGAGTATTGCAAGAGCAGTACTTC

J: TRBJ1-6
D: -
V: TRBV7-9
length: 14
CDR3: CASSLAAADSPLHF
DNA: TGTGCCAGCAGCTTAGCCGCGGCTGATTCACCCCTCCACTTT

J: TRBJ1-5
D: TRBD1
V: TRBV19
length: 15
CDR3: CASSSSTGGNQPQHF
DNA: TGTGCCAGTAGTTCCTCGACAGGGGGCAATCAGCCCCAGCATTTT

J: TRBJ1-2
D: TRBD1
V: TRBV24-1
length: 19
CDR3: CATSDSGTGKALLNYGYTF
DNA: TGTGCCACCAGTGATTCCGGGACAGGGAAAGCTCTCCTTAACTATGGCTACACCTTC

J: TRBJ2-1
D: -
V: TRBV18
length: 11
CDR3: CASSQINEQFF
DNA: TGTGCCAGCTCCCAAATCAATGAGCAGTTCTTC

J: TRBJ1-4
D: TRBD1
V: TRBV11-2
length: 16
CDR3: CASSFGGQGFTEKLFF
DNA: TGTGCCAGCAGCTTTGGAGGACAGGGGTTTACTGAAAAACTGTTTTTT

J: TRBJ1-2
D: -
V: TRBV27
length: 12
CDR3: CASSSGHYGYTF
DNA: TGTGCCAGCAGTTCGGGTCACTATGGCTACACCTTC

J: TRBJ2-7
D: TRBD2
V: TRBV4-1
length: 14
CDR3: CASSGLAGVYEQYF
DNA: TGCGCCAGCAGTGGACTAGCGGGAGTCTACGAGCAGTACTTC

J: TRBJ1-3
D: -
V: TRBV2
length: 15
CDR3: CASSEVRATGNTIYF
DNA: TGTGCCAGCAGTGAGGTCAGGGCTACTGGAAACACCATATATTTT

J: TRBJ1-2
D: -
V: TRBV14
length: 14
CDR3: CASSQVDRFYGYTF
DNA: TGTGCCAGCAGCCAAGTAGACAGATTCTATGGCTACACCTTC

J: TRBJ2-7
D: TRBD2
V: TRBV5-1
length: 14
CDR3: CASSLGLAGGEQYF
DNA: TGCGCCAGCAGCCTTGGACTAGCGGGTGGCGAGCAGTACTTC

J: TRBJ2-5
D: TRBD1
V: TRBV7-6
length: 15
CDR3: CASSGEGQGGETQYF
DNA: TGTGCCAGCAGCGGGGAAGGACAGGGGGGAGAGACCCAGTACTTC

J: TRBJ2-1
D: -
V: TRBV27
length: 15
CDR3: CASSFGGGRLNEQFF
DNA: TGTGCCAGCAGTTTTGGAGGGGGCCGGTTGAATGAGCAGTTCTTC

J: TRBJ1-6
D: TRBD1
V: TRBV7-8
length: 15
CDR3: CASSFGQGRNSPLHF
DNA: TGTGCCAGCAGCTTTGGACAGGGAAGGAATTCACCCCTCCACTTT

J: TRBJ2-4
D: -
V: TRBV6-6
length: 14
CDR3: CASSYSTVQNIQYF
DNA: TGTGCCAGCAGTTACTCGACAGTTCAAAACATTCAGTACTTC

J: TRBJ2-7
D: -
V: TRBV6-5
length: 11
CDR3: CASTSWDEQYF
DNA: TGTGCCAGCACTAGCTGGGACGAGCAGTACTTC

J: TRBJ1-5
D: -
V: TRBV30
length: 16
CDR3: CAWSVQGQNSNQPQHF
DNA: TGTGCCTGGAGTGTACAGGGACAAAATAGCAATCAGCCCCAGCATTTT

J: TRBJ2-5
D: TRBD2
V: TRBV19
length: 16
CDR3: CASSDLAGVGQETQYF
DNA: TGTGCCAGTAGTGACCTAGCGGGGGTTGGCCAAGAGACCCAGTACTTC

J: TRBJ1-5
D: TRBD1
V: TRBV7-9
length: 13
CDR3: CASSSTGGRTQHF
DNA: TGTGCCAGCAGCTCTACAGGGGGAAGGACCCAGCATTTT

J: TRBJ1-2
D: -
V: TRBV5-1
length: 13
CDR3: CASSLAQSYGYTF
DNA: TGCGCCAGCAGCTTGGCACAGAGCTATGGCTACACCTTC

J: TRBJ2-3
D: TRBD2
V: TRBV9
length: 13
CDR3: CASKRGGTDTQYF
DNA: TGTGCCAGCAAGCGGGGAGGCACAGATACGCAGTATTTT

J: TRBJ1-1
D: -
V: TRBV19
length: 14
CDR3: CASSGGKRHTEAFF
DNA: TGTGCCTCTTCCGGGGGGAAGAGGCACACTGAAGCTTTCTTT

J: TRBJ1-4
D: -
V: TRBV18
length: 13
CDR3: CGGGPAANEKLFF
DNA: TGTGGCGGGGGGCCCGCGGCTAATGAAAAACTGTTTTTT